These 15 T cell receptor beta chains originate from one sample sequenced in a study of T cell responses to AZD1222 COVID-19 vaccine (dated by TCRdb to 2020 to 2022). Library preparation employed the immunoSEQ multiplex PCR assay. TCRdb limited this immuneACCESS table to in-frame rearrangements with V and J called. A share of clones is missing; checked studies link under half to unresolved V genes, and the rest is unexplained. In this sample the table shows around 180,000 clones, roughly nine tenths of which occur a single time. 6% to 8% of the sample rests with the top ten. The time point label, as the study defines it: baseline before first vaccination. Sequencing used peripheral blood, obtained on day 0 of AZD1222 vaccination. The source is an adult in good health.

This clone was seen once. J is TRBJ2-7 and V is TRBV11-3; the D gene could be TRBD1 or TRBD2 (6 bases each). The CDR3 runs 16 residues. The germline CDR1 and CDR2 sequences are SGHNT and YENEEA. V lost 5 bases and J 6 bases, leaving 23 bases between the germline ends. The CDR3 protein is CASSPNGNTGAGEQYF. CDR3 bases: TGTGCCAGCAGCCCTAACGGGAACACGGGGGCGGGCGAGCAGTACTTC.

This clone has just one count. The rearrangement uses TRBV19 and TRBJ2-1; 10 bases fit TRBD2. V was pared by 10 bases and J by 2 bases, with 2 bases of the junction left unmatched. Per the germline V gene, CDR1 is LNHDA and CDR2 is SQIVND (reference sequence). There are 13 residues in the CDR3. In nucleotides, the CDR3 is TGTGCCACCGGGACTAGCGCCTACAATGAGCAGTTCTTC. Encoded protein: CATGTSAYNEQFF.

The chain carries TRBV6-1 and TRBJ1-1; D is uncertain. The V gene's germline CDR1 is MNHNS and CDR2 SASEGT. There are 14 residues in the CDR3. V was shortened by 2 bases and J by 1 base, with 8 bases between the two germline ends. DNA for the CDR3: TGTGCCAGCAGTGAAAGGTGGAAGAACACTGAAGCTTTCTTT. Amino acids: CASSERWKNTEAFF.

The rearrangement links TRBV6-5 to TRBJ1-2, with D perhaps TRBD1 (6 bases). The CDR3 loop spans 15 amino acids. Germline CDR1 MNHEY, CDR2 SVGAGI. Trimming pared 6 bases from V and 3 bases from J, leaving 17 bases between. CDR3 sequence reads: CASSFRKDSHYGYTF. DNA of the CDR3: TGTGCCAGCAGCTTCCGTAAGGACAGTCACTATGGCTACACCTTC.

For this clone: The sample has other DNA sequences that encode this CDR3 too. The chain employs TRBV7-3 and TRBJ2-1; 13 bases fit TRBD2. The CDR3 has 15 residues. With V trimmed by 5 bases and J by 4 bases, 2 bases remained unmatched. Germline V gene sequence: CDR1 SGHTA, CDR2 FQGTGA. CDR3 DNA: TGTGCCAGCAGCCCGACTAGCGGGGGGTACAATGAGCAGTTCTTC. Translation gives CASSPTSGGYNEQFF. The full variable domain, its missing parts supplied by reference TRBV7-3 and TRBJ2-1, is GAGVSQTPSNKVTEKGKYVELRCDPISGHTALYWYRQSLGQGPEFLIYFQGTGAADDSGLPNDRFFAVRPEGSVSTLKIQRTERGDSAVYLCASSPTSGGYNEQFFGPGTRLTVL.

CDR3 sequence (DNA): TGTGCCTGGACTCGAAAAGGGGGCGTCTACGAGCAGTACTTC. As protein: CAWTRKGGVYEQYF. The rearrangement links TRBV30 to TRBJ2-7, with TRBD1 matching over 7 bases. Germline values: CDR1 GTSNPN, CDR2 SVGIG (reference sequence). The J segment lost 3 bases and the V segment lost 4 bases, leaving 9 bases of the junction unmatched. The CDR3 has 14 amino acids.

V and J are TRBV7-2 and TRBJ2-1, with D hard to call. Trimming removed 3 bases at V and 3 bases at J, with 9 bases between. In germline, CDR1 is SGHTA, CDR2 FQGNSA. The CDR3 spans 14 residues. In nucleotides, the CDR3 is TGTGCCAGCAGCTTTGGGGTGTTCTACAATGAGCAGTTCTTC. This translates into CASSFGVFYNEQFF.

The chain has TRBV25-1 and TRBJ1-4; the D is unclear. This CDR3 is 14 amino acids long. The V gene's germline CDR1 is MGHDK and CDR2 SYGVNS. Trimming removed 6 bases from V and 0 bases from J, with 8 bases in between. The CDR3 sequence: CASRPPATNEKLFF. In DNA, the CDR3 is TGTGCCAGCAGGCCGCCTGCAACTAATGAAAAACTGTTTTTT.

Remarks on this clone: Other DNA sequences in the same sample also yield this CDR3. This chain joins TRBV27 and TRBJ2-5; D perhaps matches TRBD2 (6 bases). The CDR3 spans 13 residues. The V end was cut by 6 bases, the J end by 2 bases, with 10 bases between. The V gene's germline CDR1 is MNHEY and CDR2 SMNVEV (reference sequence). CDR3 amino acids: CASRGGRQETQYF. DNA for the CDR3: TGTGCCAGCAGGGGGGGTAGACAAGAGACCCAGTACTTC.

This chain connects TRBV19 to TRBJ1-2; D not certain. V lost 3 bases and J 5 bases, leaving 16 bases between the germline ends. The germline gives CDR1 LNHDA, CDR2 SQIVND (reference sequence). This CDR3 is 15 amino acids long. The CDR3 sequence is CASSIYFGKEYGYTF. The CDR3 bases are TGTGCCAGTAGTATTTATTTCGGGAAGGAATATGGCTACACCTTC. Full variable domain (outside the CDR3, taken from reference TRBV19 and TRBJ1-2): DGGITQSPKYLFRKEGQNVTLSCEQNLNHDAMYWYRQDPGQGLRLIYYSQIVNDFQKGDIAEGYSVSREKKESFPLTVTSAQKNPTAFYLCASSIYFGKEYGYTFGSGTRLTVV.

This CDR3 reads CASSIFGDRGYTF. The DNA for the CDR3 is TGTGCCAGTAGTATATTCGGGGATCGAGGCTACACCTTC. The chain carries TRBV19 and TRBJ1-2; D unclear. This CDR3 spans 13 amino acids. Germline V gives CDR1 LNHDA, CDR2 SQIVND (reference sequence). V was clipped by 2 bases and J by 8 bases, with 12 bases between them. The full variable domain, completed using reference TRBV19 and TRBJ1-2, is DGGITQSPKYLFRKEGQNVTLSCEQNLNHDAMYWYRQDPGQGLRLIYYSQIVNDFQKGDIAEGYSVSREKKESFPLTVTSAQKNPTAFYLCASSIFGDRGYTFGSGTRLTVV.

The chain employs TRBV19 and TRBJ1-1, with 9 bases aligning to TRBD1. Per germline, CDR1 LNHDA and CDR2 SQIVND (reference sequence). The CDR3 spans 14 residues. The junction had 8 bases not matched to a gene; V was cut back by 7 bases and J by 5 bases. The CDR3 sequence is CASTEQGARTEAFF. As DNA, the CDR3 is TGTGCCAGTACTGAACAGGGGGCGCGTACTGAAGCTTTCTTT.

About this clone: Other nucleotide sequences from this sample produce the same CDR3. The rearrangement links TRBV4-3 to TRBJ2-3; D call uncertain. The germline V gene has CDR1 LGHNA and CDR2 YSLEER. V lost 1 base and J 3 bases, leaving 5 bases between the germline ends. The length of the CDR3 is 13 residues. The CDR3 DNA reads as TGCGCCAGCAGCCAAGCAGCGACAGATACGCAGTATTTT. This translates into CASSQAATDTQYF.

This chain connects TRBV9 to TRBJ1-3; D remains unclear. The V end was cut by 3 bases, the J end by 1 base, with 11 bases between. Per the germline V gene, CDR1 is SGDLS and CDR2 is YYNGEE. This CDR3 has 15 residues. In nucleotides, the CDR3 is TGTGCCAGCAGCGAGTCGCCTGTATCTGGAAACACCATATATTTT. Protein: CASSESPVSGNTIYF.

This clone was recorded once. The chain has TRBV4-1 and TRBJ2-7, with 9 bases identical to TRBD2. Germline V gene data show CDR1 as MGHRA and CDR2 as YSYEKL. The J segment lost 2 bases and the V segment lost 1 base, leaving 3 bases of the junction unmatched. This CDR3 has 15 amino acids. DNA of the CDR3: TGCGCCAGCAGCCAAGTTTCTAGCGGGGCCTACGAGCAGTACTTC. This encodes CASSQVSSGAYEQYF.